Below are 30 T cell receptor beta chains sequenced from a single sample in a study of blood T cell repertoires in COVID-19. The assay was immunoSEQ multiplex PCR, and TCRdb's table has in-frame clones only and misses some. The sample holds 200,000 or so clones, around three quarters seen once. The sequencing sample was made of peripheral blood. The receptors were sampled from a woman aged 70-85 years with acute or convalescent COVID-19.

The genes are TRBV7-9 and TRBJ1-2; 8 nucleotides align to TRBD1. This CDR3 is 12 amino acids long. In germline, CDR1 is SEHNR, CDR2 FQNEAQ (reference sequence). The ends lost 5 bases at V and 8 bases at J; junction bases unmatched: 4. DNA for the CDR3: TGTGCCAGCAGCACACGACAGGGGGGCTACACCTTC. Protein sequence: CASSTRQGGYTF.

This clone has more than one count but fewer than ten. The rearrangement links TRBV21-1 to TRBJ1-5; the table gives TRBD1 as D, unverified against the DNA. TRBV21-1 is flagged as a pseudogene. The length of the CDR3 is 12 residues. The CDR3 here is CASWGSNQPQHF. As DNA, the CDR3 is TGTGCCAGCTGGGGCAGCAATCAGCCCCAGCATTTT.

This chain uses TRBV18 with TRBJ2-1, with 10 nucleotides matching TRBD2. Germline CDR1 and CDR2: KGHSH and LQKENI. The CDR3 runs to 16 residues. Trimming removed 3 bases from V and 0 bases from J; junction bases left unmatched: 2. Here the CDR3 DNA reads TGTGCCAGCTCACCCCCTAGCGGGAGCTCCTACAATGAGCAGTTCTTC. Translated, it gives CASSPPSGSSYNEQFF.

This clone was seen just once. The V gene is TRBV3-1 (or the pseudogene TRBV3-2), the J gene TRBJ2-2; TRBD2 matches at 7 bases. The germline V gene has CDR1 LGHDT and CDR2 YNNKEL (reference sequence). This CDR3 has 19 amino acids. The V gene end was trimmed by 2 bases and the J gene end by 2 bases; junction bases not matched to a gene: 14. CDR3 sequence (DNA): TGTGCCAGCAGCCAACCGACCTTGGGCGGGAGAAGTAACACCGGGGAGCTGTTTTTT. Protein product: CASSQPTLGGRSNTGELFF.

This clone appeared a few times. J is TRBJ1-3 and V is TRBV9, with D perhaps TRBD1 (5 bases). V dropped 2 bases and J dropped 0 bases, with 6 bases sitting between them. The CDR3 covers 14 residues. Germline V lookup: CDR1 SGDLS, CDR2 YYNGEE. The CDR3 nucleotides are TGTGCCAGCAGCGTGACAGTCTCTGGAAACACCATATATTTT. Its protein product is CASSVTVSGNTIYF.

This chain uses TRBV5-6 with TRBJ2-6; D is perhaps TRBD1 (6 bases). In germline, CDR1 is SGHDT, CDR2 YYEEEE. Between the trimmed V and J ends, which lost 5 bases and 0 bases, there was a span of 12 bases. The CDR3 length is 16 residues. CDR3 residues: CASRRDTHSGANVLTF. The DNA for the CDR3 is TGTGCCAGCAGAAGGGACACCCACTCTGGGGCCAACGTCCTGACTTTC.

The rearrangement uses TRBV5-6 and TRBJ2-5, with 9 bases identical to TRBD1. Looked up from germline, CDR1 is SGHDT and CDR2 is YYEEEE. V trimming: 0 bases; J trimming: 5 bases; junction bases outside the gene matches: 11. The CDR3 contains 17 residues. Here the CDR3 DNA reads TGTGCCAGCAGCTTGGGAGGTTTCGGGACAGGGATGGAGACCCAGTACTTC. Amino acid sequence: CASSLGGFGTGMETQYF.

The chain has TRBV9 and TRBJ2-2; D possibly corresponds to TRBD1 (6 bases). V was cut by 4 bases and J by 5 bases, with 15 bases left in between. The CDR3 is made up of 15 amino acids. The germline CDR1 and CDR2 sequences are SGDLS and YYNGEE. In nucleotides, the CDR3 is TGTGCCAGCAGCCCCGCAGGGGCCCGGACCGGGGAGCTGTTTTTT. Protein product: CASSPAGARTGELFF.

This chain uses TRBV28 with TRBJ2-5; a possible D gene is TRBD2 (6 bases). V lost 4 bases and J 5 bases, leaving 20 bases between the germline ends. Germline V lookup: CDR1 MDHEN, CDR2 SYDVKM. This CDR3 contains 16 residues. The CDR3 here is CASSSLLTLSGETQYF. The CDR3 DNA is TGTGCCAGCAGTTCCCTCCTGACTCTAAGCGGGGAGACCCAGTACTTC. Based on the CDR3 plus reference TRBV28 and TRBJ2-5, the full variable domain is DVKVTQSSRYLVKRTGEKVFLECVQDMDHENMFWYRQDPGLGLRLIYFSYDVKMKEKGDIPEGYSVSREKKERFSLILESASTNQTSMYLCASSSLLTLSGETQYFGPGTRLLVL.

This sequence joins TRBV2 and TRBJ1-1; 7 bases are a match to TRBD1. Trimming at V came to 6 bases and at J to 8 bases, leaving 6 bases not matched to a gene. Germline V gives CDR1 SNHLY, CDR2 FYNNEI. CDR3 length: 12 amino acids. The CDR3 nucleotides are TGTGCCAGCAGGGATCCGGACAGGGAAGCTTTCTTT. Its translation: CASRDPDREAFF.

This clone was seen once. DNA for the CDR3: TGTGCCAGCAGTCGTGGGAGGCCTAGCACAGATACGCAGTATTTT. Encoded protein: CASSRGRPSTDTQYF. The chain carries TRBV28 and TRBJ2-3; tentatively, D is TRBD2 (6 bases). The CDR3 runs to 15 residues. Germline loops: CDR1 MDHEN, CDR2 SYDVKM. V was pared by 5 bases and J by 0 bases, with 12 bases between.

The J gene is TRBJ2-7, the V gene TRBV7-6; 8 positions agree with TRBD1. With 3 bases clipped from V and 3 bases from J, the junction kept 7 bases outside the gene matches. The CDR3 length is 15 residues. Germline V CDR1 and CDR2: SGHVS, FNYEAQ. CDR3 sequence: CASSFAQGAGYEQYF. The CDR3 nucleotides are TGTGCCAGCAGCTTTGCCCAGGGGGCGGGCTACGAGCAGTACTTC.

The chain links TRBV5-4 to TRBJ1-2, with a weak D call TRBD1 (5 bases). Deletions cut 3 bases from V and 3 bases from J, with 15 bases between. This CDR3 has 15 amino acids. Germline-derived CDR1 and CDR2 are SGHNT and YYREEE (reference sequence). As DNA, the CDR3 is TGTGCCAGCAGCTATTCCAGGGTCGGTGACTATGGCTACACCTTC. It codes for CASSYSRVGDYGYTF.

The genes are TRBV2 and TRBJ1-5; 11 bases map to TRBD1. J was trimmed by 1 base and V by 5 bases; bases with no gene match: 1. The CDR3 loop spans 15 amino acids. In germline, CDR1 is SNHLY, CDR2 FYNNEI. CDR3 sequence reads: CASSWDRGSNQPQHF. The CDR3 region has the DNA TGTGCCAGCAGTTGGGACAGGGGGAGCAATCAGCCCCAGCATTTT. The whole variable domain, remainder taken from reference TRBV2 and TRBJ1-5, is EPEVTQTPSHQVTQMGQEVILRCVPISNHLYFYWYRQILGQKVEFLVSFYNNEISEKSEIFDDQFSVERPDGSNFTLKIRSTKLEDSAMYFCASSWDRGSNQPQHFGDGTRLSIL.

This rearrangement joins TRBV7-9 to TRBJ1-1, with D possibly matching TRBD1 (5 bases). CDR1 and CDR2 from the germline V gene are SEHNR and FQNEAQ (reference sequence). Between the trimmed V and J ends, which lost 5 bases and 5 bases, there was a span of 21 bases. This CDR3 spans 16 amino acids. CDR3 sequence (DNA): TGTGCCAGCAGCCGCGGGAGCGCTCCTAAGGGGACTGAAGCTTTCTTT. This translates into CASSRGSAPKGTEAFF. Supplemented by reference TRBV7-9 and TRBJ1-1, the full variable domain reads DTGVSQNPRHKITKRGQNVTFRCDPISEHNRLYWYRQTLGQGPEFLTYFQNEAQLEKSRLLSDRFSAERPKGSFSTLEIQRTEQGDSAMYLCASSRGSAPKGTEAFFGQGTRLTVV.

This chain connects TRBV10-3 to TRBJ1-1; tentatively, D is TRBD1 (6 bases). The V end was cut by 0 bases, the J end by 11 bases, with 16 bases between. Germline lookup yields CDR1 ENHRY and CDR2 SYGVKD. The CDR3 is made up of 14 amino acids. CDR3 amino acids: CAISESTPRTVAFF. CDR3 DNA sequence: TGTGCCATCAGTGAGTCGACTCCCCGGACAGTTGCTTTCTTT.

The V call is TRBV30, the J call TRBJ1-2; D unclear. V was clipped by 3 bases and J by 7 bases, with 15 bases between them. The CDR3 runs to 13 residues. Germline CDR1 is GTSNPN and CDR2 is SVGIG (reference sequence). CDR3 protein: CAWSSVGRGGYTF. Written as DNA, the CDR3 is TGTGCCTGGAGCTCGGTTGGGCGGGGTGGCTACACCTTC.

The V call is TRBV18, the J call TRBJ1-2; D uncertain. V was trimmed by 3 bases and J by 5 bases, leaving 13 bases between them. From germline, CDR1 is KGHSH and CDR2 LQKENI. This CDR3 is built from 14 residues. The CDR3, as DNA: TGTGCCAGCTCACCCGGTGACGGGTCTTATGGCTACACCTTC. Its translation: CASSPGDGSYGYTF.

This clone was seen a few times. The J gene is TRBJ1-4, the V gene TRBV5-1; 9 bases agree with TRBD1. The junction had 8 bases not matched to a gene; V was cut back by 3 bases and J by 8 bases. The length of the CDR3 is 15 residues. CDR1 SGHRS and CDR2 YFSETQ come from the germline V gene. CDR3 coding DNA: TGCGCCAGCAGCTCCGGGACAGGGCTTAGGGAAAAACTGTTTTTT. Its protein product is CASSSGTGLREKLFF.

The CDR3 DNA is TGTGCCAGCAGCGTAGTGGGCAGAGTTGAAGCTTTCTTT. It is translated as CASSVVGRVEAFF. The gene calls are TRBV9 and TRBJ1-1; unclear D gene. This CDR3 spans 13 amino acids. Between the trimmed V and J ends, which lost 0 bases and 7 bases, there was a span of 10 bases. The germline gives CDR1 SGDLS, CDR2 YYNGEE.

The chain recombines TRBV4-1 with TRBJ2-7; TRBD2 might be the D (7 bases). Trimming stripped 1 base from V and 5 bases from J, with 15 bases between. The CDR3 consists of 15 residues. Germline CDR1 and CDR2: MGHRA and YSYEKL. CDR3 nucleotide sequence: TGCGCCAGCAGCCAAGCTTCTTGGGGGGGCCACGAGCAGTACTTC. Its translation is CASSQASWGGHEQYF.

The chain uses TRBV19 and TRBJ1-4, with 7 bases that match TRBD1. V shed 3 bases, J shed 0 bases, and the junction held 7 bases outside the gene matches. This CDR3 is 17 amino acids long. Germline CDR1 is LNHDA and CDR2 is SQIVND (reference sequence). This CDR3 reads CASSIRGGGATNEKLFF. The CDR3 DNA reads TGTGCCAGTAGTATTCGCGGAGGGGGCGCAACTAATGAAAAACTGTTTTTT.

The J gene is TRBJ2-7, the V gene TRBV5-6; 9 bases are shared with TRBD2. V was pared by 0 bases and J by 4 bases, with 5 bases of the junction left unmatched. The CDR3 consists of 15 residues. The V gene's germline CDR1 is SGHDT and CDR2 YYEEEE. CDR3 in amino acids: CASSLVVSGSYEQYF. The CDR3 DNA reads TGTGCCAGCAGCTTGGTGGTTAGCGGGAGTTACGAGCAGTACTTC.

This sequence joins TRBV28 and TRBJ1-2; 11 bases line up with TRBD1. CDR3 length: 14 residues. Germline CDR1 MDHEN, CDR2 SYDVKM. With 5 bases clipped from V and 5 bases from J, the junction kept 4 bases outside the gene matches. The chain's CDR3 is CASSSGQGAYGYTF. The CDR3, as DNA: TGTGCCAGCAGTAGTGGACAGGGGGCGTATGGCTACACCTTC.

The chain links TRBV5-1 to TRBJ2-5; no reliable D call. V shed 0 bases and J shed 5 bases, with 8 bases lying between them. The CDR3 covers 13 residues. In germline, CDR1 is SGHRS, CDR2 YFSETQ. CDR3 in DNA: TGCGCCAGCAGCTTGGGCGGAGACGAGACCCAGTACTTC. Translating gives CASSLGGDETQYF.

The chain is built from TRBV5-1 and TRBJ2-1; 8 nucleotides line up with TRBD1. The J segment lost 8 bases and the V segment lost 4 bases, leaving 11 bases of the junction unmatched. This CDR3 region has 15 residues. Germline V gene sequence: CDR1 SGHRS, CDR2 YFSETQ. The CDR3 coding sequence is TGCGCCAGCAGCCTGGACAGGGCTACGCGCGATGAGCAGTTCTTC. Protein product: CASSLDRATRDEQFF.

The chain has TRBV30 and TRBJ2-4; 10 bases are a match to TRBD2. From germline, CDR1 is GTSNPN and CDR2 SVGIG (reference sequence). This CDR3 has 15 amino acids. Trimming removed 1 base from V and 5 bases from J; junction bases left unmatched: 5. CDR3 DNA sequence: TGTGCCTGGAGTGAGCTAGCGGGAGTCGAAAACATTCAGTACTTC. Residues: CAWSELAGVENIQYF.

This chain joins TRBV5-1 and TRBJ1-5; 9 bases line up with TRBD1. CDR1 SGHRS and CDR2 YFSETQ come from the germline V gene. The CDR3 is made up of 15 amino acids. V shed 4 bases and J 0 bases; nucleotides not matched to a gene: 2. CDR3 in amino acids: CASSPDRGSNQPQHF. In nucleotides, the CDR3 is TGCGCCAGCAGCCCGGACAGGGGTAGCAATCAGCCCCAGCATTTT.

CDR3 residues: CASSLRGFEAFF. DNA for the CDR3: TGTGCCAGCAGTTTGCGGGGGTTTGAAGCTTTCTTT. V usage is TRBV27 and J usage is TRBJ1-1, with a tentative D call TRBD1 (5 bases). Germline V lookup: CDR1 MNHEY, CDR2 SMNVEV (reference sequence). Trimming pared 3 bases from V and 7 bases from J, leaving 9 bases between. This CDR3 contains 12 residues.

Here the CDR3 reads CATSDSGTSGVSSYNEQFF. In nucleotides, the CDR3 is TGTGCCACCAGTGATTCCGGGACTAGCGGGGTCAGCTCCTACAATGAGCAGTTCTTC. The chain carries TRBV24-1 and TRBJ2-1; 13 bases fit TRBD2. J lost 0 bases, V lost 2 bases, and 6 bases had no gene match. The CDR3 length is 19 residues. Germline values: CDR1 KGHDR, CDR2 SFDVKD.